The 9 T cell receptor beta chains presented below share a single source sample, sequenced in a study of T cell repertoires in cytomegalovirus infection. MiXCR was run by TCRdb on the reads, yielding one entry per CDR3 protein. The data show more than 650,000 distinct CDR3 sequences, roughly a third seen once. The sample comprised PBMCs. These receptors were collected from a human donor in good health (CMV status not recorded). Some clones in this sample may be carry-over from other donors' samples.

This clonotype was detected a few times. The chain links TRBV28 to TRBJ1-1; the D is unclear. Trimming removed 7 bases at V and 2 bases at J, with 20 bases between. CDR3 length equals 16 residues. The V gene's germline CDR1 is MDHEN and CDR2 SYDVKM. The CDR3 region has the DNA TGTGCCAGCACTCTTCGGGGTTCGGTCCTAAACACTGAAGCTTTCTTT. It yields the protein CASTLRGSVLNTEAFF. Based on the CDR3 plus reference TRBV28 and TRBJ1-1, the full variable domain is DVKVTQSSRYLVKRTGEKVFLECVQDMDHENMFWYRQDPGLGLRLIYFSYDVKMKEKGDIPEGYSVSREKKERFSLILESASTNQTSMYLCASTLRGSVLNTEAFFGQGTRLTVV.

CDR3 nucleotides: TGTGCCAGCAGTGAATGGTCCGGGCGGGACACTGAAGCTTTCTTT. It is translated as CASSEWSGRDTEAFF. This rearrangement joins TRBV6-1 to TRBJ1-1; D is ambiguous. Germline CDR1 is MNHNS and CDR2 is SASEGT. With 2 bases removed from V and 3 bases from J, the gap between germline ends came to 13 bases. The CDR3 is 15 residues long.

The rearrangement uses TRBV20-1 and TRBJ1-2; D not certain. This CDR3 is built from 12 residues. In germline, CDR1 is DFQATT, CDR2 SNEGSKA (reference sequence). V lost 1 base and J lost 8, with 11 bases in between. The CDR3 here is CSARVGSQGYTF. The CDR3 DNA reads TGCAGTGCTAGAGTCGGGTCGCAAGGCTACACCTTC.

This clonotype occurred a few times. This chain uses TRBV6-5 with TRBJ1-1; D possibly corresponds to TRBD1 (6 bases). CDR3 length equals 13 residues. Trimming took 5 bases from V and 7 from J, leaving 14 bases between them. The germline V gene has CDR1 MNHEY and CDR2 SVGAGI. The CDR3 reads CASSQGSRDEAFF. The CDR3 nucleotides read TGTGCCAGCAGTCAGGGGTCCCGGGATGAAGCTTTCTTT.

To note about this clonotype: One base away lies a much larger clone, so this may be a sequencing read error. This sequence joins TRBV7-8 and TRBJ1-1; 7 bases are shared with TRBD1. Germline V gene lookup returns CDR1 SGHVS and CDR2 FQNEAQ. There are 14 residues in the CDR3. V lost 7 bases to trimming and J lost 5 bases; unmatched junction nucleotides: 10. The CDR3 spells CASTLGQAMTEAFF. In DNA, the CDR3 is TGTGCCAGCACCCTTGGACAGGCGATGACTGAAGCTTTCTTT.

The rearrangement uses TRBV19 and TRBJ1-3, with 7 bases aligning to TRBD1. The CDR3 is 15 residues long. Trimming at V came to 6 bases and at J to 2 bases, leaving 7 bases not matched to a gene. CDR1 and CDR2 (germline): LNHDA, SQIVND (reference sequence). CDR3 nucleotide sequence: TGTGCCAGTAGGCCGGAGGGGACAGCTGGAAACACCATATATTTT. Translation gives CASRPEGTAGNTIYF. Using reference TRBV19 and TRBJ1-3 for the parts outside the CDR3, the full variable domain is DGGITQSPKYLFRKEGQNVTLSCEQNLNHDAMYWYRQDPGQGLRLIYYSQIVNDFQKGDIAEGYSVSREKKESFPLTVTSAQKNPTAFYLCASRPEGTAGNTIYFGEGSWLTVV.

The rearrangement joins TRBV10-3 to TRBJ1-3; D not certain. The V end was cut by 5 bases, the J end by 4 bases, with 18 bases between. CDR1 ENHRY and CDR2 SYGVKD come from the germline V gene. The CDR3 is 16 residues long. CDR3 residues: CAISYRTELTGNTIYF. CDR3 sequence (DNA): TGTGCCATCAGTTACCGGACGGAGTTGACCGGAAACACCATATATTTT.

The chain recombines TRBV27 with TRBJ2-2, with 10 bases identical to TRBD2. The CDR3 loop spans 17 amino acids. The ends lost 0 bases at V and 4 bases at J; junction bases unmatched: 5. Germline CDR1 reads MNHEY; CDR2 reads SMNVEV (reference sequence). CDR3 nucleotide sequence: TGTGCCAGCAGTTTATCAAGCGGGGGGGCGAGCACCGGGGAGCTGTTTTTT. It yields the protein CASSLSSGGASTGELFF.

The genes are TRBV10-3 and TRBJ2-2, with D tentatively TRBD1 (5 bases). Trimming removed 9 bases from V and 1 base from J, with 6 bases in between. This CDR3 has 12 residues. Germline V gene sequence: CDR1 ENHRY, CDR2 SYGVKD. CDR3 sequence: CAIGQNTGELFF. The CDR3 DNA reads TGTGCCATAGGACAGAACACCGGGGAGCTGTTTTTT.